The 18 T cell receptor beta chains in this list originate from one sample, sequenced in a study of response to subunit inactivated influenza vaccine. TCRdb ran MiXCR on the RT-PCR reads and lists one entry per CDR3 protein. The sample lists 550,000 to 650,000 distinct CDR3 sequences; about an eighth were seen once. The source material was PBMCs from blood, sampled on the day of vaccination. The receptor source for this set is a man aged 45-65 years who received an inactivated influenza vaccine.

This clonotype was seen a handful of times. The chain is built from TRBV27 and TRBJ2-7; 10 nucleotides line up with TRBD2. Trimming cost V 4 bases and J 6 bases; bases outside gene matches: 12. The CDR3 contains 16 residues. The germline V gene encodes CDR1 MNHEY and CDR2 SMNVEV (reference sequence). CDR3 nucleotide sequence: TGTGCCAGCAGTTCCCGATTTGGTAGCGGGGGGTCCGAGCAGTACTTC. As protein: CASSSRFGSGGSEQYF.

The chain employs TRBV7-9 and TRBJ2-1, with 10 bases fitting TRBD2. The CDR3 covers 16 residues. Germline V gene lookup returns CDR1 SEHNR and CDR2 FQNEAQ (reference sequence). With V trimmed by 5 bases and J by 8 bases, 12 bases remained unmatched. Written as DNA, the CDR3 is TGTGCCAGCAGCCTAAGGGCTAGCGGGAGTGGGGATGAGCAGTTCTTC. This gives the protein CASSLRASGSGDEQFF.

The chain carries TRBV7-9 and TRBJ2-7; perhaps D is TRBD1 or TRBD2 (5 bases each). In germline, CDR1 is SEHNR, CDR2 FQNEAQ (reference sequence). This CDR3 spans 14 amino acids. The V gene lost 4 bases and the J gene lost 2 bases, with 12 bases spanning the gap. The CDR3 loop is CASSSWDGPYEQYF. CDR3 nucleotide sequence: TGTGCCAGCAGCTCCTGGGACGGTCCCTACGAGCAGTACTTC.

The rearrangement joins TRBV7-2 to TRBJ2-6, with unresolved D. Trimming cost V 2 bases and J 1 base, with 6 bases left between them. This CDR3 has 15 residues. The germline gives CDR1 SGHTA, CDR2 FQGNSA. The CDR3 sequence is CASSLQDSGANVLTF. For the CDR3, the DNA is TGTGCCAGCAGCTTACAGGATTCTGGGGCCAACGTCCTGACTTTC.

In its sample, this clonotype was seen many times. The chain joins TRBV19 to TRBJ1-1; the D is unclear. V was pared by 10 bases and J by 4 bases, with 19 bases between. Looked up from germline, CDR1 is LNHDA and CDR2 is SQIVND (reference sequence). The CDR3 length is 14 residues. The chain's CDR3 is CATSYGSSSTEAFF. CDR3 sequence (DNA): TGTGCCACCTCTTACGGCTCTTCAAGCACTGAAGCTTTCTTT.

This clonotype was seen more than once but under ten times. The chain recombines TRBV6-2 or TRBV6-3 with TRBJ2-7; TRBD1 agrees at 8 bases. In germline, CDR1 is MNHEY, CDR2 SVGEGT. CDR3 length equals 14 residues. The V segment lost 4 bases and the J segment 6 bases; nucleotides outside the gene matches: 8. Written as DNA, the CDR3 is TGTGCCAGCAGTTCCATGGACAGGGTGGGCGAGCAGTACTTC. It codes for CASSSMDRVGEQYF.

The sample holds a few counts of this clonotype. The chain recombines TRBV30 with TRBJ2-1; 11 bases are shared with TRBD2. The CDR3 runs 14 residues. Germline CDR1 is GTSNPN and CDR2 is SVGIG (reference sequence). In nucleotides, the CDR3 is TGTGGAGGGACGACTAGCGGGATCTTCGATGAGCAGTTCTTC. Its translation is CGGTTSGIFDEQFF.

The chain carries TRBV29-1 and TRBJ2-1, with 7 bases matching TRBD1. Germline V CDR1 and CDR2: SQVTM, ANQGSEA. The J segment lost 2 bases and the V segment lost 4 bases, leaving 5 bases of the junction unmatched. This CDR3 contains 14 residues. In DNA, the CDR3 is TGCAGCGTTGTAGGGCAGGGGGCCTACAATGAGCAGTTCTTC. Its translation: CSVVGQGAYNEQFF.

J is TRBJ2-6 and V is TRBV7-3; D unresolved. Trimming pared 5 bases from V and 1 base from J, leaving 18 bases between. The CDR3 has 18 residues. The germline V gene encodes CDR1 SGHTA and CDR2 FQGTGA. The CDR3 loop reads CASSPLGGPRSGANVLTF. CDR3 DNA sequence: TGTGCCAGCAGCCCCCTTGGTGGGCCAAGATCTGGGGCCAACGTCCTGACTTTC.

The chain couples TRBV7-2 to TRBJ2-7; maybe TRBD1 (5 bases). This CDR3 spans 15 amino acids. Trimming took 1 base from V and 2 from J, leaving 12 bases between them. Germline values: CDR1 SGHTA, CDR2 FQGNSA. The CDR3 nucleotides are TGTGCCAGCAGCTTAGTCAACAGGCCAGCCTACGAGCAGTACTTC. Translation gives CASSLVNRPAYEQYF.

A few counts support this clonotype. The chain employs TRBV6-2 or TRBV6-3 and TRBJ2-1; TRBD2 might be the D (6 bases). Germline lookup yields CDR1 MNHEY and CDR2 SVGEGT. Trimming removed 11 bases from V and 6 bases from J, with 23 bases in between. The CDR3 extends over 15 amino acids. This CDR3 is CAGGETKTGPNEQFF. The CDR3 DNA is TGTGCCGGAGGGGAGACGAAAACCGGACCCAATGAGCAGTTCTTC.

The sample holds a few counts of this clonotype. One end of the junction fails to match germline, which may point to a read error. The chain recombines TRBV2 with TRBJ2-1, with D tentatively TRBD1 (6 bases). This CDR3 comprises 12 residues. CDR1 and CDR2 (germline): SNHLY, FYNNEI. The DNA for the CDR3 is TGTGCCAGCAGTGAGACAGGACGAAATAGGGACTTC. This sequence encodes CASSETGRNRDF.

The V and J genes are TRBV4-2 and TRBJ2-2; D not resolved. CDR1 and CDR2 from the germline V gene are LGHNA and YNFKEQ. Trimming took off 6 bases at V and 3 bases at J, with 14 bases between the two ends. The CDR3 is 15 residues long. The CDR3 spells CASRVLPADTGELFF. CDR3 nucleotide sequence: TGTGCCAGCAGAGTACTCCCGGCGGACACCGGGGAGCTGTTTTTT.

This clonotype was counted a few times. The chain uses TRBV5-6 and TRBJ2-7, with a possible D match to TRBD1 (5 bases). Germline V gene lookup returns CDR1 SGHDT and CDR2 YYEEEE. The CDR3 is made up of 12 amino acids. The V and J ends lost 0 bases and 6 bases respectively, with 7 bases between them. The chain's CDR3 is CASSLGQPEQYF. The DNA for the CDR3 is TGTGCCAGCAGCTTGGGACAGCCCGAGCAGTACTTC.

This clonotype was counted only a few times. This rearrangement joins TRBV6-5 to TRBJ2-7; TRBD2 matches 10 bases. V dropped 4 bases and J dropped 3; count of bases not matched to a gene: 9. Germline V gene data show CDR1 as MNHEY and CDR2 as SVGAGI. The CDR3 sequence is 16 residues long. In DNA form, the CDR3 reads TGTGCCAGCAGTTCAACAGGAGCTAGCGGGGGCTACGAGCAGTACTTC. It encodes CASSSTGASGGYEQYF.

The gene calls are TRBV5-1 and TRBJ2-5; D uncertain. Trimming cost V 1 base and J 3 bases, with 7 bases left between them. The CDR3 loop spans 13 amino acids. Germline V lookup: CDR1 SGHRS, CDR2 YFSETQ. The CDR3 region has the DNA TGCGCCAGCAGCTTGTTTCAGAAAGAGACCCAGTACTTC. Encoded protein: CASSLFQKETQYF. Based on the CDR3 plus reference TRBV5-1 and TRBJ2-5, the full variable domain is KAGVTQTPRYLIKTRGQQVTLSCSPISGHRSVSWYQQTPGQGLQFLFEYFSETQRNKGNFPGRFSGRQFSNSRSEMNVSTLELGDSALYLCASSLFQKETQYFGPGTRLLVL.

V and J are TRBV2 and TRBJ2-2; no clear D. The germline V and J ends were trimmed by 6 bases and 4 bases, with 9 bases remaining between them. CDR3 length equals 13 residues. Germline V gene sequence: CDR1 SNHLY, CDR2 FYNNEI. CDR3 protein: CASRTPGTGELFF. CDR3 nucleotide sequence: TGTGCCAGCAGGACCCCGGGCACCGGGGAGCTGTTTTTT.

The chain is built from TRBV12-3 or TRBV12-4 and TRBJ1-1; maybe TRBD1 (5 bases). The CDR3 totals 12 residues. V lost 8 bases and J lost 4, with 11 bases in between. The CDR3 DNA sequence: TGTGCCAGCTTAGCGGGGGGCACTGAAGCTTTCTTT. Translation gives CASLAGGTEAFF.